The 14 T cell receptor beta chains below all came from one sample that was sequenced in a study of shared clonotypes between healthy human individuals. Assay used: immunoSEQ multiplex PCR; TCRdb lists only in-frame clones, some missing. This repertoire shows 600,000 to 800,000 clones, approximately 77% found once; its top ten account for under 2%. Sequencing was carried out using memory CD4+ T cells sorted from blood. Documented subset: CD45RA-negative fraction. The source is a woman aged 25 to 45 in good health.

The V gene is TRBV5-1, the J gene TRBJ1-5, with D hard to call. CDR1 and CDR2 from the germline V gene are SGHRS and YFSETQ. Trimming took off 5 bases at V and 6 bases at J, with 12 bases between the two ends. The CDR3 loop spans 13 amino acids. The CDR3 region is CASSYGSGQPQHF. As DNA, the CDR3 is TGCGCCAGCAGTTACGGGTCGGGTCAGCCCCAGCATTTT.

This sequence joins TRBV7-9 and TRBJ1-1; D remains ambiguous. Trimming removed 1 base at V and 0 bases at J, with 15 bases between. The CDR3 is 17 amino acids. The germline CDR1 and CDR2 sequences are SEHNR and FQNEAQ (reference sequence). As DNA, the CDR3 is TGTGCCAGCAGCTTAGTAGGTTCGGTGGTAATGAACACTGAAGCTTTCTTT. Its protein product is CASSLVGSVVMNTEAFF.

On this clone itself: A much larger clone differs from this one at a single base, so this may be a read error. The chain employs TRBV25-1 and TRBJ2-7; D is uncertain. The germline V gene has CDR1 MGHDK and CDR2 SYGVNS. V lost 5 bases and J 2 bases, leaving 4 bases between the germline ends. The CDR3 extends over 11 amino acids. The CDR3 DNA reads as TGTGCCAGCAGTACAGCCTACGAGCAGTACTTC. Translating gives CASSTAYEQYF.

This clone occurred a few times. The chain has TRBV25-1 and TRBJ1-2, with no clear D. V was clipped by 4 bases and J by 4 bases, with 10 bases between them. Germline lookup yields CDR1 MGHDK and CDR2 SYGVNS. CDR3 size: 13 residues. The CDR3 bases are TGTGCCAGCAGTGGTACTCGAGTCTATGGCTACACCTTC. It codes for CASSGTRVYGYTF.

In this sample, this clone turned up many times. Other nucleotide sequences from this sample produce the same CDR3. J is TRBJ1-2 and V is TRBV7-9, with D unclear. V was clipped by 2 bases and J by 1 base, with 20 bases between them. From germline, CDR1 is SEHNR and CDR2 FQNEAQ (reference sequence). The CDR3 runs 18 residues. The CDR3 here is CASSLIGAGIPLNYGYTF. The CDR3 DNA reads as TGTGCCAGCAGCTTAATAGGAGCCGGGATCCCTCTTAACTATGGCTACACCTTC.

The V gene is TRBV19, the J gene TRBJ2-7, with 8 bases aligning to TRBD2. The V gene end was trimmed by 5 bases and the J gene end by 3 bases; junction bases not matched to a gene: 6. This CDR3 has 14 residues. The germline gives CDR1 LNHDA, CDR2 SQIVND (reference sequence). The DNA for the CDR3 is TGTGCCAGTAGTGATCCAGCGGGAGACTACGAGCAGTACTTC. Amino acids: CASSDPAGDYEQYF.

This clone has a handful of counts. This CDR3 is also generated by other DNA sequences in the sample. This chain joins TRBV27 and TRBJ2-7; TRBD1 matches at 9 bases. Looked up from germline, CDR1 is MNHEY and CDR2 is SMNVEV (reference sequence). Germline trimming cut 6 bases from V and 0 bases from J; bases unmatched to any gene: 3. This CDR3 comprises 14 residues. In nucleotides, the CDR3 is TGTGCCAGCAGGAGGACAGGGGCCTCCTACGAGCAGTACTTC. It specifies CASRRTGASYEQYF.

The V gene is TRBV9, the J gene TRBJ2-5; tentative D call: TRBD2 (5 bases). CDR1 and CDR2 (germline): SGDLS, YYNGEE. The V end was cut by 0 bases, the J end by 5 bases, with 14 bases between. The length of the CDR3 is 15 residues. CDR3 DNA: TGTGCCAGCAGCGTAGAGGGCATAGGGAGTGAGACCCAGTACTTC. Translated, it gives CASSVEGIGSETQYF.

A few counts support this clone. The genes are TRBV25-1 and TRBJ1-6; D is uncertain. The V and J ends lost 6 bases and 7 bases respectively, with 16 bases between them. The CDR3 loop spans 15 amino acids. The germline CDR1 and CDR2 sequences are MGHDK and SYGVNS. CDR3 nucleotide sequence: TGTGCCAGCAGCACCGTAGAGGGCAGAAATTCACCCCTCCACTTT. Protein product: CASSTVEGRNSPLHF. Full variable domain (remainder filled in from reference TRBV25-1 and TRBJ1-6): EADIYQTPRYLVIGTGKKITLECSQTMGHDKMYWYQQDPGMELHLIHYSYGVNSTEKGDLSSESTVSRIRTEHFPLTLESARPSHTSQYLCASSTVEGRNSPLHFGNGTRLTVT.

The chain uses TRBV5-1 and TRBJ2-2; no clear D. The CDR3 length is 14 residues. With 4 bases removed from V and 5 bases from J, the gap between germline ends came to 12 bases. Germline V gene lookup returns CDR1 SGHRS and CDR2 YFSETQ. The CDR3 DNA is TGCGCCAGCAGCGCGCAAACAGTGACCGGGGAGCTGTTTTTT. Protein product: CASSAQTVTGELFF.

The chain employs TRBV7-9 and TRBJ1-2; 8 bases line up with TRBD1. CDR3 length equals 13 residues. With 3 bases clipped from V and 7 bases from J, the junction kept 4 bases outside the gene matches. Per the germline V gene, CDR1 is SEHNR and CDR2 is FQNEAQ (reference sequence). This chain's CDR3 is CASSFPDRAGYTF. In DNA, the CDR3 is TGTGCCAGCAGCTTCCCGGACAGGGCTGGCTACACCTTC.

This clone was observed a handful of times. This sequence joins TRBV7-7 and TRBJ2-3; 12 bases agree with TRBD2. This CDR3 is 16 amino acids long. The junction had 1 base not matched to a gene; V was cut back by 1 base and J by 2 bases. The V gene's germline CDR1 is SSHAT and CDR2 FNYEAQ (reference sequence). The CDR3 reads CASSLGTSGDTDTQYF. The CDR3 DNA sequence: TGTGCCAGCAGCTTAGGGACTAGCGGGGACACAGATACGCAGTATTTT.

The V and J genes are TRBV21-1 and TRBJ2-1; the table's D call, TRBD2, was not checked against the DNA. TRBV21-1 is classified as a pseudogene. The CDR3 loop spans 15 amino acids. The DNA for the CDR3 is TGTGCCAGCAGCCCTAGCTCAAGCTCCTACAATGAGCAGTTCTTC. It yields the protein CASSPSSSSYNEQFF.

Notes on this clone: The sample contains more than one DNA sequence encoding this CDR3. This rearrangement joins TRBV5-6 to TRBJ2-3, with a possible D match to TRBD2 (6 bases). This CDR3 contains 15 residues. V lost 4 bases and J lost 0, with 12 bases in between. The germline V gene encodes CDR1 SGHDT and CDR2 YYEEEE. Here the CDR3 reads CASSPGTGSTDTQYF. Here the CDR3 DNA reads TGTGCCAGCAGCCCAGGGACTGGTAGCACAGATACGCAGTATTTT.